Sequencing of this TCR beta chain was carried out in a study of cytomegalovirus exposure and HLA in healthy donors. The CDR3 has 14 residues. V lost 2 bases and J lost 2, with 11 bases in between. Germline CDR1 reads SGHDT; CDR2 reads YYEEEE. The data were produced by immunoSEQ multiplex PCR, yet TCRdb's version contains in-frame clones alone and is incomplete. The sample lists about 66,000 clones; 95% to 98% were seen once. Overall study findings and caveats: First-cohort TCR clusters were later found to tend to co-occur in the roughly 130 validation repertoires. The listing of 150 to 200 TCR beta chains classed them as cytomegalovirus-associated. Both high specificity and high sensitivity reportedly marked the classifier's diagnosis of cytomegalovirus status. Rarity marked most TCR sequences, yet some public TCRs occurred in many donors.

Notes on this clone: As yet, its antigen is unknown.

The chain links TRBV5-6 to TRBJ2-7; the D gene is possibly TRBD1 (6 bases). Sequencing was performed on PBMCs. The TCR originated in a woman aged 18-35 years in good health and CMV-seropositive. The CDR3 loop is CASSLWTVPYEQYF. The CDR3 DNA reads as TGTGCCAGCAGCTTATGGACAGTCCCCTACGAGCAGTACTTC.